Listed below are T cell receptor beta chains from one sample, sequenced in a study of spatial heterogeneity in lung cancer. TCRdb redid the calling of the 5' RACE reads with MiXCR, one entry per CDR3 protein. The table shows roughly 71,000 distinct CDR3 sequences, with roughly 8.9% occurring only once. The sample here was PBMCs, taken at follow-up. All receptors derive from a female donor with early-stage non-small cell lung cancer. Each CDR3 is given with its conserved first and last residue. Each record gives: J gene, clone size, V gene, D gene, CDR3 length, CDR3 protein, CDR3 DNA. D genes are given only for firm matches. Not all rows give a size; the values are once, few, many and, for expanded clones, a class.

>TRBJ2-5|many|TRBV5-1|-|16
CASSLAGSSYQETQYF
TGCGCCAGCAGCTTGGCCGGCAGCTCGTACCAAGAGACCCAGTACTTC
>TRBJ2-1|many|TRBV9|TRBD2|16
CASSEEGSGRSGEQFF
TGTGCCAGCAGCGAGGAAGGTAGCGGGAGATCAGGGGAGCAGTTCTTC
>TRBJ1-2|-|TRBV12-3/TRBV12-4|TRBD1|13
CASNRGQGYGYTF
TGTGCCAGCAATCGGGGACAGGGGTATGGCTACACCTTC
>TRBJ2-5|few|TRBV12-3/TRBV12-4|-|13
CASSLQSQETQYF
TGTGCCAGCAGTTTACAGTCACAAGAGACCCAGTACTTC
>TRBJ2-7|-|TRBV5-1|TRBD1|15
CASSYGGTGGYEQYF
TGCGCCAGCAGCTACGGAGGGACAGGGGGATACGAGCAGTACTTC
>TRBJ2-1|many|TRBV7-8|TRBD2|19
CASSHTPELAGGPSNEQFF
TGTGCCAGCAGCCACACCCCTGAACTAGCGGGAGGGCCCAGCAATGAGCAGTTCTTC
>TRBJ2-3|many|TRBV5-1|-|15
CASSLVGLWTDTQYF
TGCGCCAGCAGCTTGGTAGGACTATGGACAGATACGCAGTATTTT
>TRBJ2-1|few|TRBV2|-|11
CASSERIEEFF
TGTGCCAGCAGTGAAAGGATTGAGGAGTTCTTC
>TRBJ2-5|-|TRBV11-2|TRBD1|13
CASSHPDRLAQYF
TGTGCCAGCAGCCATCCGGACAGGTTGGCCCAGTACTTC
>TRBJ2-1|many|TRBV19|-|13
CASSTLLSNEQFF
TGTGCCAGTAGTACGCTACTTAGCAATGAGCAGTTCTTC
>TRBJ2-3|many|TRBV5-1|-|14
CASSFGQSTDTQYF
TGCGCCAGCAGCTTCGGACAAAGCACAGATACGCAGTATTTT
>TRBJ2-3|many|TRBV5-1|-|14
CASSTHEGTDTQYF
TGCGCCAGCAGCACCCACGAGGGCACAGATACGCAGTATTTT
>TRBJ2-4|many|TRBV19|-|13
CASSLQGRDIQYF
TGTGCCAGTAGCTTACAGGGGAGGGACATTCAGTACTTC
>TRBJ1-2|many|TRBV3-1|-|13
CASSPRAAYGYTF
TGTGCCAGCAGCCCCCGGGCAGCTTATGGCTACACCTTC
>TRBJ2-3|many|TRBV11-2|-|13
CASRGAGPDTQYF
TGTGCCAGCAGGGGGGCTGGGCCAGATACGCAGTATTTT
>TRBJ2-7|many|TRBV20-1|TRBD1|15
CSASTGTGSPYEQYF
TGCAGTGCTAGCACCGGGACAGGGTCCCCCTACGAGCAGTACTTC
>TRBJ2-2|many|TRBV6-1|TRBD1|16
CASSERGTGRTGELFF
TGTGCCAGCAGTGAAAGGGGGACAGGGCGTACCGGGGAGCTGTTTTTT
>TRBJ2-3|many|TRBV24-1|TRBD2|16
CATSDEGGLAKDTQYF
TGTGCCACCAGTGATGAGGGAGGGCTAGCAAAAGATACGCAGTATTTT
>TRBJ2-7|few|TRBV20-1|-|14
CSASLQTPAYEQYF
TGCAGTGCTAGCCTACAGACTCCCGCCTACGAGCAGTACTTC
>TRBJ2-1|many|TRBV6-5|-|13
CASGDGINNEQFF
TGTGCCAGCGGTGACGGGATTAACAATGAGCAGTTCTTC
>TRBJ2-7|-|TRBV12-3/TRBV12-4|TRBD1|14
CASSPPDRVHEQYF
TGTGCCAGCAGCCCACCGGACAGGGTCCACGAGCAGTACTTC
>TRBJ2-2|many|TRBV28|-|14
CASRVTGNTGELFF
TGTGCCAGCAGGGTAACAGGGAACACCGGGGAGCTGTTTTTT
>TRBJ2-5|many|TRBV3-1|TRBD2|14
CASSRREARETQYF
TGTGCCAGCAGCCGGCGGGAGGCCCGGGAGACCCAGTACTTC
>TRBJ2-7|many|TRBV20-1|-|11
CSASLGDEQYF
TGCAGTGCTAGTCTAGGTGACGAGCAGTACTTC
>TRBJ2-5|-|TRBV10-3|-|13
CAISSGEKETQYF
TGTGCCATCAGTTCCGGGGAGAAGGAGACCCAGTACTTC
>TRBJ1-5|few|TRBV6-5|-|14
CASSYGGRDQPQHF
TGTGCCAGCAGTTACGGGGGAAGGGATCAGCCCCAGCATTTT
>TRBJ2-2|few|TRBV5-4|-|16
CASSLARSGGTGELFF
TGTGCCAGCAGCTTGGCGCGCTCAGGAGGCACCGGGGAGCTGTTTTTT
>TRBJ2-1|few|TRBV29-1|-|16
CSVEDLSGGVYNEQFF
TGCAGCGTTGAGGATCTATCAGGGGGGGTCTACAATGAGCAGTTCTTC
>TRBJ2-7|many|TRBV3-1|-|11
CASSQGLQQYF
TGTGCCAGCAGCCAAGGGCTACAGCAGTACTTC
>TRBJ2-1|few|TRBV28|-|12
CATTDSYNEQFF
TGTGCCACGACCGATTCCTACAATGAGCAGTTCTTC
>TRBJ2-3|-|TRBV7-3|-|13
CASSSRGQDTQYF
TGTGCCAGCAGCAGCCGGGGGCAAGATACGCAGTATTTT
>TRBJ1-6|many|TRBV5-1|TRBD1|16
CASSFGLGQGNSPLHF
TGCGCCAGCAGCTTTGGCCTGGGACAGGGAAATTCACCCCTCCACTTT
>TRBJ1-5|-|TRBV6-6|TRBD1|16
CASRPADRAIYQPQHF
TGTGCCAGCAGACCAGCCGACAGGGCGATCTATCAGCCCCAGCATTTT